Listed below are T cell receptor beta chains from one sample, sequenced in a study of STAT3 mutations in large granular lymphocyte leukemia. The repertoire was sequenced with immunoSEQ multiplex PCR; TCRdb's copy has only in-frame clones and lacks some. This sample yields 9,500 to 12,000 clones, of which 50% to 60% are seen a single time; roughly 9% belongs to the top ten. The sample consisted of peripheral blood mononuclear cells. The origin of the receptors is a boy aged 5-17 years with T-cell large granular lymphocyte leukemia. Some clones in this sample may be carry-over from other donors' samples. The CDR3 runs from the conserved cysteine through the conserved F or W. D genes are given only for firm matches. Some rows mark clone size as missing; the rest say once, few, many or name a class of expanded clone.

TRBJ2-5 15 - - TRBV7-8 CASSLYAGGGETQYF TGTGCCAGCAGCTTATATGCAGGGGGAGGGGAGACCCAGTACTTC
TRBJ2-3 17 few TRBD2 TRBV5-1 CASSLTTSGVYTDTQYF TGCGCCAGCAGCTTGACGACTAGCGGGGTATACACAGATACGCAGTATTTT
TRBJ1-1 14 once TRBD1 TRBV30 CATQAGTGHTEAFF TGTGCCACCCAGGCCGGGACAGGGCACACTGAAGCTTTCTTT
TRBJ1-2 14 few - TRBV6-6 CASSPGGQDYGYTF TGTGCCAGCAGCCCCGGGGGGCAGGACTATGGCTACACCTTC
TRBJ2-7 13 - TRBD1 TRBV5-1 CASAPGGTYEQYF TGCGCCAGCGCCCCAGGGGGAACCTACGAGCAGTACTTC
TRBJ2-7 16 - - TRBV28 CASSSLPGGTAYEQYF TGTGCCAGCAGTTCCCTCCCGGGCGGTACCGCCTACGAGCAGTACTTC
TRBJ2-7 13 - TRBD1 TRBV25-1 CASMDRVSYEQYF TGTGCCAGCATGGACAGGGTCTCCTACGAGCAGTACTTC
TRBJ2-5 15 few TRBD1 TRBV5-1 CASSLGTGAGETQYF TGCGCCAGCAGCTTGGGGACAGGGGCAGGGGAGACCCAGTACTTC
TRBJ1-5 12 - - TRBV7-9 CASSLDYQPQHF TGTGCCAGCAGCCTTGACTATCAGCCCCAGCATTTT
TRBJ2-5 13 few - TRBV18 CASSPTGRETQYF TGTGCCAGCTCACCAACTGGCCGAGAGACCCAGTACTTC
TRBJ2-7 13 - - TRBV2 CASRGPTSYEQYF TGTGCCTCCAGGGGCCCAACCTCCTACGAGCAGTACTTC
TRBJ1-2 14 - - TRBV5-4 CASSFPRDPDGYTF TGTGCCAGCAGCTTCCCCAGGGACCCTGATGGCTACACCTTC
TRBJ2-7 12 - - TRBV7-2 CASSLSPGPQYF TGTGCCAGCAGCTTATCCCCTGGCCCGCAGTACTTC
TRBJ1-5 15 - - TRBV7-2 CASSFSGRVDQPQHF TGTGCCAGCAGCTTTTCGGGTAGGGTGGACCAGCCCCAGCATTTT
TRBJ2-1 16 - TRBD2 TRBV6-6 CASSTSGLSSYNEQFF TGTGCCAGCTCTACTAGCGGCCTGAGCTCCTACAATGAGCAGTTCTTC
TRBJ1-1 11 - - TRBV29-1 CSVGGGTEAFF TGCAGCGTTGGGGGGGGGACTGAAGCTTTCTTT
TRBJ2-7 13 - TRBD1 TRBV29-1 CSVGQGVFYEQYF TGCAGCGTCGGACAGGGGGTTTTCTACGAGCAGTACTTC
TRBJ2-5 17 few TRBD1 TRBV25-1 CASSRQGRTSKTETQYF TGTGCCAGCTCTCGACAGGGAAGGACCTCCAAGACAGAGACCCAGTACTTC
TRBJ2-5 17 - - TRBV4-1 CASSQGVGGAHQETQYF TGCGCCAGCAGCCAAGGGGTAGGGGGGGCCCACCAAGAGACCCAGTACTTC
TRBJ1-2 16 - TRBD1 TRBV7-2 CASSPQGQGANYGYTF TGTGCCAGCAGCCCACAGGGACAGGGGGCTAACTATGGCTACACCTTC
TRBJ1-5 14 - - TRBV13 CASSLKGYNQPQHF TGTGCCAGCAGCTTAAAGGGGTACAATCAGCCCCAGCATTTT
TRBJ1-2 13 - - TRBV28 CASSSRGVYGYTF TGTGCCAGCAGTTCCAGGGGCGTCTATGGCTACACCTTC
TRBJ1-2 17 few - TRBV30 CAWRGPRESPTNYGYTF TGTGCCTGGAGGGGCCCACGGGAAAGCCCTACTAACTATGGCTACACCTTC
TRBJ1-6 15 - - TRBV7-9 CASSLGSGNNSPLHF TGTGCCAGCAGCTTGGGTTCCGGAAATAATTCACCCCTCCACTTT
TRBJ2-5 15 - TRBD1 TRBV5-1 CASSLEGAPGETQYF TGCGCCAGCAGCTTGGAGGGGGCACCGGGGGAGACCCAGTACTTC
TRBJ1-6 14 few - TRBV7-9 CASPSRGDNSPLHF TGTGCCAGCCCTTCGAGGGGGGATAATTCACCCCTCCACTTT
TRBJ1-2 15 medium-sized - TRBV5-6 CASREAGIFTYGYTF TGTGCCAGCAGGGAGGCGGGCATATTTACTTATGGCTACACCTTC
TRBJ2-5 16 - - TRBV5-1 CASSLEWGVVKETQYF TGCGCCAGCAGCTTGGAGTGGGGGGTGGTTAAGGAGACCCAGTACTTC
TRBJ1-1 11 - - TRBV30 CAWSVVAEAFF TGTGCCTGGAGTGTAGTAGCTGAAGCTTTCTTT
TRBJ1-1 13 - - TRBV5-1 CASSLVMNTEAFF TGCGCCAGCAGCTTGGTTATGAACACTGAAGCTTTCTTT
TRBJ2-5 11 - - TRBV7-9 CASSSLETQYF TGTGCCAGCAGCTCGTTAGAGACCCAGTACTTC
TRBJ2-5 18 once TRBD2 TRBV30 CAWSPLAGGRAKRETQYF TGTGCCTGGTCGCCTCTAGCGGGAGGGAGAGCTAAGAGGGAGACCCAGTACTTC
TRBJ1-2 12 - - TRBV9 CASSVDGYGYTF TGTGCCAGCAGCGTAGATGGCTATGGCTACACCTTC
TRBJ2-5 12 once - TRBV30 CAWNLPPAPQYF TGTGCCTGGAATCTTCCACCTGCCCCCCAGTACTTC
TRBJ2-7 14 - TRBD2 TRBV5-4 CASSLAGGPNEQYF TGTGCCAGCAGCCTAGCGGGAGGGCCTAACGAGCAGTACTTC
TRBJ1-4 14 - - TRBV5-4 CASSLLGTQEKLFF TGTGCCAGCAGCTTGTTGGGGACACAAGAAAAACTGTTTTTT
TRBJ1-1 13 - - TRBV6-5 CASSSTGNTEAFF TGTGCCAGCAGTTCGACAGGGAACACTGAAGCTTTCTTT
TRBJ1-4 15 - TRBD1 TRBV18 CASSTSGQAYEKLFF TGTGCCAGCTCAACATCGGGACAGGCATATGAAAAACTGTTTTTT
TRBJ1-5 14 few TRBD1 TRBV6-1 CAAGQAYSNQPQHF TGTGCAGCGGGACAGGCTTATAGCAATCAGCCCCAGCATTTT
TRBJ1-6 14 once - TRBV10-2 CASRGQGRNSPLHF TGCGCCAGCAGGGGTCAGGGTAGAAATTCACCCCTCCACTTT
TRBJ2-5 15 - - TRBV7-9 CASSLGLGSGETQYF TGTGCCAGCAGCTTAGGTTTGGGCAGTGGGGAGACCCAGTACTTC
TRBJ1-2 15 - TRBD1 TRBV9 CASSGDREANYGYTF TGTGCCAGCAGCGGAGACAGGGAAGCCAACTATGGCTACACCTTC
TRBJ2-2 14 few TRBD1 TRBV6-4 CASSGTGNTGELFF TGTGCCAGCAGTGGGACAGGGAACACCGGGGAGCTGTTTTTT
TRBJ2-7 13 - - TRBV7-6 CASSLGEPGEQYF TGTGCCAGCAGCTTGGGGGAACCGGGGGAGCAGTACTTC
TRBJ1-1 14 - - TRBV5-1 CASSNGRMNTEAFF TGCGCCAGCAGCAACGGACGGATGAACACTGAAGCTTTCTTT
TRBJ1-1 12 - - TRBV2 CASSVSGPEAFF TGTGCCAGCAGTGTGTCAGGCCCTGAAGCTTTCTTT
TRBJ2-7 12 once - TRBV10-1 CASSMTRGEQYF TGCGCCAGCAGCATGACCCGGGGCGAGCAGTACTTC
TRBJ2-7 13 - - TRBV29-1 CSVEEVYQGEQYF TGCAGCGTTGAGGAGGTTTATCAGGGCGAGCAGTACTTC
TRBJ1-2 14 - TRBD1 TRBV30 CASGAKGTGGTENF TGTGCCTCCGGGGCAAAGGGGACAGGGGGGACGGAGAACTTC
TRBJ2-5 11 - - TRBV6-6 CAISGSETQYF TGTGCCATCTCAGGGTCGGAGACCCAGTACTTC
TRBJ2-7 10 - - TRBV29-1 CSVVDYEQYF TGCAGCGTTGTGGACTACGAGCAGTACTTC
TRBJ2-7 17 - - TRBV5-1 CASSLGSISQGSYEQYF TGCGCCAGCAGCTTGGGTTCGATTAGCCAAGGATCCTACGAGCAGTACTTC
TRBJ2-7 14 - - TRBV5-6 CASSFTGMADEQYF TGTGCCAGCAGCTTTACGGGGATGGCGGACGAGCAGTACTTC
TRBJ2-5 13 few - TRBV25-1 CASSDPGKETQYF TGTGCCAGCAGTGATCCGGGGAAAGAGACCCAGTACTTC